Given below is one T cell receptor (beta chain) in context. As yet, its antigen is unknown. This entry is derived from a study of beta chain features in type 1 diabetes. Study results and caveats: Among all four CD4+ subsets, Type 1 diabetes patients had TCRB CDR3s that were moderately but significantly shorter.

J lost 6 bases, V lost 1 base, and 10 bases had no gene match. The CDR3 totals 15 residues. Germline CDR1 and CDR2: SGHRS and YFSETQ. cDNA synthesis used the whole RNA isolate, giving expressed TCRB sequences. The assay was immunoSEQ multiplex PCR, and TCRdb's table has in-frame clones only and misses some. The table shows a few hundred thousand clones, with roughly 13% occurring only once. The sequence derives from a man aged 30 to 39 with type 1 diabetes. Sample: naive CD4+ T cells from blood. The rearrangement uses TRBV5-1 and TRBJ2-7; TRBD2 aligns across 7 bases. The CDR3 loop reads CASSLSGGGTTEQYF. The CDR3 DNA reads as TGCGCCAGCAGCTTGTCGGGGGGAGGTACCACCGAGCAGTACTTC. Combining the CDR3 with reference TRBV5-1 and TRBJ2-7 gives the whole variable domain KAGVTQTPRYLIKTRGQQVTLSCSPISGHRSVSWYQQTPGQGLQFLFEYFSETQRNKGNFPGRFSGRQFSNSRSEMNVSTLELGDSALYLCASSLSGGGTTEQYFGPGTRLTVT.